This T cell receptor (beta chain) was found in a study of blood T cell repertoires in COVID-19. Whole-study context: There were acute and convalescent COVID-19 samples, and they came from the United States, Italy and Spain. PBMCs, B-cell-depleted T cells, or T cells were the source of the cDNA or gDNA that made up the material.

Methods used by the authors: Counts of nucleated cells, estimated from reference gene primer amplification, were obtained. Profiled with immunoSEQ multiplex PCR; TCRdb holds only in-frame clones, not every one. V and J calls plus clone size are reproduced from that table; the DNA served to infer D and trimming. Seen here are over 85,000 clones, more than 75% observed once, and the top ten hold 4.5% to 6%. The CDR3 has 17 residues. Trimming took 0 bases from V and 4 from J; bases not matched to a gene: 9. The germline V gene has CDR1 SGHTA and CDR2 FQGNSA. The sequenced sample was peripheral blood. This chain joins TRBV7-2 and TRBJ2-7; 10 positions match TRBD2. This TCR was recovered from a woman of 80 years or more with active COVID-19. CDR3 protein: CASSLAPSGRAQYEQYF. The CDR3 DNA reads TGTGCCAGCAGCTTAGCGCCCAGCGGGAGGGCTCAGTACGAGCAGTACTTC.